Listed below are T cell receptor beta chains from one sample, sequenced in a study of shared clonotypes between healthy human individuals. Assay: immunoSEQ multiplex PCR; the TCRdb copy retains only in-frame clones and omits some. The sample lists around 2.5 million clones, under 95% seen once, with about 0.34% in the top ten. The sequenced sample consisted of naive CD4+ T cells from PBMCs. Receptor source: a man aged 18-30 years in good health. Some clones in this sample may be carry-over from other donors' samples. CDR3s include the opening cysteine and the closing phenylalanine or tryptophan. Fields, in order: V gene, clone size, J gene, D gene, CDR3 length, CDR3 DNA, CDR3 protein. D genes are given only for firm matches. Clone size is given for some rows only: seen once, a few or many times, or a class if the clone is expanded.

v_call: TRBV5-6
clone_size: -
j_call: TRBJ2-5
d_call: TRBD2
cdr3_length: 15
cdr3_nt: TGTGCCAGCAGATCTAGCGGGGCCTACCAAGAGACCCAGTACTTC
cdr3_aa: CASRSSGAYQETQYF

v_call: TRBV20-1
clone_size: -
j_call: TRBJ1-1
d_call: TRBD1
cdr3_length: 11
cdr3_nt: TGCAGTGCTTCACCGGGACAGGGAGCTTTCTTT
cdr3_aa: CSASPGQGAFF

v_call: TRBV9
clone_size: -
j_call: TRBJ2-1
d_call: -
cdr3_length: 12
cdr3_nt: TGTGCCAGCAGCCCCTCCGACAATGAGCAGTTCTTC
cdr3_aa: CASSPSDNEQFF

v_call: TRBV11-3
clone_size: -
j_call: TRBJ1-1
d_call: -
cdr3_length: 14
cdr3_nt: TGTGCCAGCAGCTTAGAAGGCATGAACACTGAAGCTTTCTTT
cdr3_aa: CASSLEGMNTEAFF

v_call: TRBV9
clone_size: -
j_call: TRBJ2-4
d_call: -
cdr3_length: 16
cdr3_nt: TGTGCCAGCAGCGTAGGAGTTTGGGGAGCCAAAAACATTCAGTACTTC
cdr3_aa: CASSVGVWGAKNIQYF

v_call: TRBV5-1
clone_size: -
j_call: TRBJ2-7
d_call: -
cdr3_length: 17
cdr3_nt: TGCGCCAGCAGCTTGGAACCCAATTTTGGGCGGCCCTACGAGCAGTACTTC
cdr3_aa: CASSLEPNFGRPYEQYF

v_call: TRBV28
clone_size: once
j_call: TRBJ1-4
d_call: -
cdr3_length: 14
cdr3_nt: TGTGCCAGCAGTTTCAGGGGAGGGGATGAAAAACTGTTTTTT
cdr3_aa: CASSFRGGDEKLFF

v_call: TRBV7-9
clone_size: -
j_call: TRBJ2-5
d_call: -
cdr3_length: 15
cdr3_nt: TGTGCCAGCAGCGCCCGATTCGCCAGACAAGAGACCCAGTACTTC
cdr3_aa: CASSARFARQETQYF

v_call: TRBV30
clone_size: -
j_call: TRBJ2-7
d_call: -
cdr3_length: 14
cdr3_nt: TGTGCCTGGAGTGTACTAGGACAAAGGTACGAGCAGTACTTC
cdr3_aa: CAWSVLGQRYEQYF

v_call: TRBV5-1
clone_size: -
j_call: TRBJ1-4
d_call: TRBD1
cdr3_length: 15
cdr3_nt: TGCGCCAGCAGCCTACGGACAGGGCAGGGGGAAAAACTGTTTTTT
cdr3_aa: CASSLRTGQGEKLFF

v_call: TRBV7-2
clone_size: few
j_call: TRBJ1-1
d_call: -
cdr3_length: 13
cdr3_nt: TGTGCCAGCAGCTTAAGGGCCAACACTGAAGCTTTCTTT
cdr3_aa: CASSLRANTEAFF

v_call: TRBV15
clone_size: -
j_call: TRBJ1-2
d_call: TRBD1
cdr3_length: 14
cdr3_nt: TGTGCCACCAGCATCGGGACAGTAAACTATGGCTACACCTTC
cdr3_aa: CATSIGTVNYGYTF

v_call: TRBV6-1
clone_size: -
j_call: TRBJ2-7
d_call: TRBD1
cdr3_length: 14
cdr3_nt: TGTGCCAGCAGTGTAGCAGGGGGCGACGACGAGCAGTACTTC
cdr3_aa: CASSVAGGDDEQYF

v_call: TRBV7-6
clone_size: -
j_call: TRBJ1-2
d_call: -
cdr3_length: 13
cdr3_nt: TGTGCCAGCAGCGCCGGGACGAGATATGGCTACACCTTC
cdr3_aa: CASSAGTRYGYTF

v_call: TRBV19
clone_size: -
j_call: TRBJ2-2
d_call: -
cdr3_length: 13
cdr3_nt: TGCGCCAGTAGTATACTGAACACCGGGGAGCTGTTTTTT
cdr3_aa: CASSILNTGELFF

v_call: TRBV11-3
clone_size: -
j_call: TRBJ2-1
d_call: TRBD2
cdr3_length: 15
cdr3_nt: TGTGCCAGCAGCTTCGGGACTAGCGGCTACAATGAGCAGTTCTTC
cdr3_aa: CASSFGTSGYNEQFF

v_call: TRBV29-1
clone_size: -
j_call: TRBJ2-2
d_call: -
cdr3_length: 13
cdr3_nt: TGCAGCGTTGTTGGCAGGGATACCGGGGAGCTGTTTTTT
cdr3_aa: CSVVGRDTGELFF

v_call: TRBV28
clone_size: -
j_call: TRBJ2-1
d_call: TRBD2
cdr3_length: 17
cdr3_nt: TGTGCCAGCAGTTTACTGTCGGGGGAGGGGTCCTACAATGAGCAGTTCTTC
cdr3_aa: CASSLLSGEGSYNEQFF

v_call: TRBV18
clone_size: -
j_call: TRBJ2-5
d_call: TRBD1
cdr3_length: 15
cdr3_nt: TGTGCCAGCTCACCACAGCAGGGGGACGTTGAGACCCAGTACTTC
cdr3_aa: CASSPQQGDVETQYF

v_call: TRBV2
clone_size: -
j_call: TRBJ2-3
d_call: TRBD1
cdr3_length: 14
cdr3_nt: TGTGCCAGCAGACCCGGGACAGTCACAGATACGCAGTATTTT
cdr3_aa: CASRPGTVTDTQYF

v_call: TRBV7-3
clone_size: -
j_call: TRBJ2-7
d_call: TRBD2
cdr3_length: 13
cdr3_nt: TGTGCCAGCTCCCCGGGGGGGGCGAGCGAGCAGTACTTC
cdr3_aa: CASSPGGASEQYF

v_call: TRBV11-3
clone_size: -
j_call: TRBJ2-2
d_call: -
cdr3_length: 16
cdr3_nt: TGTGCCAGCAGCTTAGAGGGCGGCGTTCTTACCGGGGAGCTGTTTTTT
cdr3_aa: CASSLEGGVLTGELFF

v_call: TRBV4-2
clone_size: -
j_call: TRBJ1-5
d_call: TRBD1
cdr3_length: 15
cdr3_nt: TGTGCCAGCAGCCTTGGACAGGGGCAAGGTCAGCCCCAGCATTTT
cdr3_aa: CASSLGQGQGQPQHF

v_call: TRBV28
clone_size: few
j_call: TRBJ1-5
d_call: -
cdr3_length: 16
cdr3_nt: TGTGCCAGCAGTCCCCAGTGGGGGAGCTACAATCAGCCCCAGCATTTT
cdr3_aa: CASSPQWGSYNQPQHF

v_call: TRBV28
clone_size: once
j_call: TRBJ1-4
d_call: -
cdr3_length: 17
cdr3_nt: TGTGCCAGCACTCCCGCTGCAGTCGGGGTGTTCCATGAAAAACTGTTTTTT
cdr3_aa: CASTPAAVGVFHEKLFF

v_call: TRBV5-4
clone_size: -
j_call: TRBJ1-1
d_call: -
cdr3_length: 14
cdr3_nt: TGTGCCAGCAGCGACCCCCGGGGGAACACTGAAGCTTTCTTT
cdr3_aa: CASSDPRGNTEAFF

v_call: TRBV25-1
clone_size: -
j_call: TRBJ2-1
d_call: TRBD1
cdr3_length: 15
cdr3_nt: TGTGCCAGCAGTGACGCGACAGGGGGGGACAATGAGCAGTTCTTC
cdr3_aa: CASSDATGGDNEQFF

v_call: TRBV5-1
clone_size: -
j_call: TRBJ2-1
d_call: -
cdr3_length: 14
cdr3_nt: TGCGCCAGCAGCTTGGAGGACTCCTCCAATGAGCAGTTCTTC
cdr3_aa: CASSLEDSSNEQFF

v_call: TRBV6-4
clone_size: once
j_call: TRBJ2-1
d_call: -
cdr3_length: 13
cdr3_nt: TGTGCCAGCAGTGACTCTCTGTTGGATGAGCAGTTCTTC
cdr3_aa: CASSDSLLDEQFF

v_call: TRBV4-3
clone_size: -
j_call: TRBJ1-6
d_call: -
cdr3_length: 15
cdr3_nt: TGCGCCAGCAGCCAAGAGGACGACCGAAGGTCACCCCTCCACTTT
cdr3_aa: CASSQEDDRRSPLHF

v_call: TRBV7-2
clone_size: -
j_call: TRBJ1-1
d_call: TRBD1
cdr3_length: 16
cdr3_nt: TGTGCCAGCAGCTTATCAACAGGGGGCGCCCGAACTGAAGCTTTCTTT
cdr3_aa: CASSLSTGGARTEAFF

v_call: TRBV28
clone_size: -
j_call: TRBJ1-4
d_call: -
cdr3_length: 14
cdr3_nt: TGTGCCAGCAGTCAGGACAGTCAGAGGGAAAAACTGTTTTTT
cdr3_aa: CASSQDSQREKLFF

v_call: TRBV5-1
clone_size: -
j_call: TRBJ2-7
d_call: TRBD1
cdr3_length: 15
cdr3_nt: TGCGCCAGCAGCCCCAGTCGGACAGGGGGCTACGAGCAGTACTTC
cdr3_aa: CASSPSRTGGYEQYF

v_call: TRBV6-1
clone_size: -
j_call: TRBJ2-7
d_call: -
cdr3_length: 15
cdr3_nt: TGTGCCAGCATGCCCGGCCCGGGCCCGACCTACGAGCAGTACTTC
cdr3_aa: CASMPGPGPTYEQYF

v_call: TRBV30
clone_size: -
j_call: TRBJ1-2
d_call: -
cdr3_length: 13
cdr3_nt: TGTGCCTGGAGTGACGGGGGGGGCTATGGCTACACCTTC
cdr3_aa: CAWSDGGGYGYTF

v_call: TRBV18
clone_size: -
j_call: TRBJ2-3
d_call: -
cdr3_length: 13
cdr3_nt: TGTGCCAGCTCACCATTCGGGGCAGATACGCAGTATTTT
cdr3_aa: CASSPFGADTQYF

v_call: TRBV11-1
clone_size: -
j_call: TRBJ2-7
d_call: TRBD1
cdr3_length: 12
cdr3_nt: TGTGCCAGCAGCTTTAAGACAGGGTGGCAGTACTTC
cdr3_aa: CASSFKTGWQYF

v_call: TRBV4-3
clone_size: -
j_call: TRBJ1-5
d_call: TRBD1
cdr3_length: 14
cdr3_nt: TGCGCCAGCAGCTCGGACAGGGCAGGTCAGCCCCAGCATTTT
cdr3_aa: CASSSDRAGQPQHF

v_call: TRBV9
clone_size: -
j_call: TRBJ2-5
d_call: TRBD1
cdr3_length: 16
cdr3_nt: TGTGCCAGCAGCCCCCTCGGACAGGTTCTAGTGGAGACCCAGTACTTC
cdr3_aa: CASSPLGQVLVETQYF

v_call: TRBV25-1
clone_size: -
j_call: TRBJ1-6
d_call: -
cdr3_length: 13
cdr3_nt: TGTGCCAGCAAGCAGGGGTATGAGTCACCCCTCCACTTT
cdr3_aa: CASKQGYESPLHF

v_call: TRBV5-1
clone_size: -
j_call: TRBJ2-1
d_call: TRBD1
cdr3_length: 16
cdr3_nt: TGCGCCAGCAGCCTCGGACAGGGGGCGGCCTACAATGAGCAGTTCTTC
cdr3_aa: CASSLGQGAAYNEQFF

v_call: TRBV5-1
clone_size: -
j_call: TRBJ2-2
d_call: -
cdr3_length: 14
cdr3_nt: TGCGCCAGCAGCTTGGTTGTAGGTACCGGGGAGCTGTTTTTT
cdr3_aa: CASSLVVGTGELFF

v_call: TRBV18
clone_size: -
j_call: TRBJ2-7
d_call: -
cdr3_length: 13
cdr3_nt: TGTGCCAGCTCACCTACACAGACCTACGAGCAGTACTTC
cdr3_aa: CASSPTQTYEQYF

v_call: TRBV18
clone_size: -
j_call: TRBJ2-7
d_call: -
cdr3_length: 14
cdr3_nt: TGTGCCAGCTCACCACTTGACCGGCGCGGCGAGCAGTACTTC
cdr3_aa: CASSPLDRRGEQYF

v_call: TRBV19
clone_size: -
j_call: TRBJ1-5
d_call: -
cdr3_length: 14
cdr3_nt: TGTGCCAGTAGTATGATGGCAGGCTATCAGCCCCAGCATTTT
cdr3_aa: CASSMMAGYQPQHF

v_call: TRBV28
clone_size: -
j_call: TRBJ1-5
d_call: -
cdr3_length: 16
cdr3_nt: TGTGCCAGCAGTTCGGGGGTCAGGGGTGGCAATCAGCCCCAGCATTTT
cdr3_aa: CASSSGVRGGNQPQHF

v_call: TRBV9
clone_size: -
j_call: TRBJ2-1
d_call: -
cdr3_length: 14
cdr3_nt: TGTGCCAGCAGTCCAAGGGGGGTCCCCAATGAGCAGTTCTTC
cdr3_aa: CASSPRGVPNEQFF

v_call: TRBV28
clone_size: once
j_call: TRBJ2-7
d_call: -
cdr3_length: 13
cdr3_nt: TGTGCCAGCAGTTTAGACAGGTACGACGAGCAGTACTTC
cdr3_aa: CASSLDRYDEQYF

v_call: TRBV10-3
clone_size: -
j_call: TRBJ1-1
d_call: -
cdr3_length: 14
cdr3_nt: TGTGCCATCAGTGAGGGAGGAACGAACACTGAAGCTTTCTTT
cdr3_aa: CAISEGGTNTEAFF

v_call: TRBV18
clone_size: -
j_call: TRBJ2-1
d_call: -
cdr3_length: 14
cdr3_nt: TGTGCCAGCTCACCGATGGAGATTTACAATGAGCAGTTCTTC
cdr3_aa: CASSPMEIYNEQFF

v_call: TRBV10-1
clone_size: once
j_call: TRBJ2-7
d_call: TRBD1
cdr3_length: 15
cdr3_nt: TGCGCCAGCCAACACCTCCGGGACAGAGGCTACGAGCAGTACTTC
cdr3_aa: CASQHLRDRGYEQYF

v_call: TRBV7-2
clone_size: -
j_call: TRBJ2-1
d_call: -
cdr3_length: 11
cdr3_nt: TGTGCCAGCGGGAGACGCTATGAGCAGTTCTTC
cdr3_aa: CASGRRYEQFF

v_call: TRBV6-1
clone_size: -
j_call: TRBJ2-7
d_call: TRBD2
cdr3_length: 15
cdr3_nt: TGTGCCAGCAGCGAATCTAGCGGGAGAATCTACGAGCAGTACTTC
cdr3_aa: CASSESSGRIYEQYF

v_call: TRBV5-1
clone_size: -
j_call: TRBJ1-2
d_call: TRBD1
cdr3_length: 17
cdr3_nt: TGCGCCAGCAGCCCGATCCCCCGGGACAGGACTAACTATGGCTACACCTTC
cdr3_aa: CASSPIPRDRTNYGYTF

v_call: TRBV11-2
clone_size: -
j_call: TRBJ2-7
d_call: TRBD2
cdr3_length: 16
cdr3_nt: TGTGCCAGCAGGGCGACCGGGACTACATTCTCCTACGAGCAGTACTTC
cdr3_aa: CASRATGTTFSYEQYF